These T cell receptor beta chains were read from a single sample in a study of T cell responses to AZD1222 COVID-19 vaccine. Sequenced by immunoSEQ multiplex PCR; TCRdb stores in-frame clones only, minus some. This table has 130,000 or so clones, over 90% appearing once. Sample: peripheral blood, taken on day 0 of AZD1222 vaccination. The source of these receptors is an adult in good health. The CDR3 runs from the conserved cysteine through the conserved F or W. The D gene is left open where the match is weak. Some rows have no size entry. The others give once, few or many, or a class for an expanded clone.

j_gene,abundance,v_gene,d_gene,len,CDR3aa,CDR3nt
TRBJ1-6,-,TRBV5-1,-,17,CASSLVPTRGNNSPLHF,TGCGCCAGCAGCTTGGTGCCGACCCGAGGGAATAATTCACCCCTCCACTTT
TRBJ2-1,-,TRBV7-8,TRBD2,18,CASSLSRGLAGGSDEQFF,TGTGCCAGCAGCTTAAGTCGTGGTTTAGCGGGAGGGTCGGATGAGCAGTTCTTC
TRBJ2-3,once,TRBV24-1,-,16,CATSDTSGGTYDTQYF,TGTGCCACCAGTGATACGTCAGGTGGCACTTACGATACGCAGTATTTT
TRBJ2-3,once,TRBV6-5,-,14,CASSPFRPTDTQYF,TGTGCCAGCAGTCCGTTCCGGCCTACAGATACGCAGTATTTT
TRBJ1-2,-,TRBV21-1,-,15,CASSATVQGNYGYTF,TGTGCCAGCAGCGCGACCGTACAGGGAAACTATGGCTACACCTTC
TRBJ1-1,-,TRBV6-2/TRBV6-3,TRBD1,16,CASSRGSGTGVKEAFF,TGTGCCAGCAGTAGAGGATCCGGGACAGGGGTGAAAGAAGCTTTCTTT
TRBJ2-3,-,TRBV14,-,13,CASSLSRTDTQYF,TGTGCCAGCAGTCTCTCCCGCACAGATACGCAGTATTTT
TRBJ1-3,-,TRBV19,-,17,CASLTTRPTGSGNTIYF,TGTGCCAGTCTCACCACAAGACCTACAGGCTCTGGAAACACCATATATTTT
TRBJ2-7,-,TRBV7-9,-,11,CASSPGSEQYF,TGTGCCAGCAGCCCCGGAAGCGAGCAGTACTTC
TRBJ2-1,few,TRBV12-5,TRBD2,22,CASGLVQFASGGAGIRHNEQFF,TGTGCTAGTGGTTTGGTACAGTTCGCGAGCGGGGGGGCCGGGATTAGGCACAATGAGCAGTTCTTC
TRBJ2-3,-,TRBV5-1,-,19,CASSLGGYSTLDHTDTQYF,TGCGCCAGCAGCTTGGGCGGCTACTCAACCTTGGACCACACAGATACGCAGTATTTT
TRBJ2-1,-,TRBV6-2/TRBV6-3,TRBD2,14,CASSSPSGSYEQFF,TGTGCCAGCAGTTCTCCTAGCGGGAGTTATGAGCAGTTCTTC
TRBJ2-2,-,TRBV18,TRBD1,18,CASSPVTGTGVKGGELFF,TGTGCCAGCTCACCTGTGACCGGGACAGGGGTGAAAGGCGGGGAGCTGTTTTTT
TRBJ2-3,-,TRBV27,TRBD2,16,CASIRRGGGSTDTQYF,TGTGCCAGCATCCGCCGTGGGGGGGGGAGCACAGATACGCAGTATTTT
TRBJ1-6,-,TRBV3-1/TRBV3-2,-,15,CASSQVEGKGSPLHF,TGTGCCAGCAGCCAAGTCGAGGGTAAGGGTTCACCCCTCCACTTT
TRBJ2-2,once,TRBV9,TRBD2,15,CASSVTSGPTGELFF,TGTGCCAGCAGCGTTACTAGCGGACCAACCGGGGAGCTGTTTTTT
TRBJ1-6,-,TRBV24-1,-,14,CATSSAGDNSPLHF,TGTGCCACCAGTTCAGCAGGTGATAATTCACCCCTCCACTTT
TRBJ2-3,-,TRBV4-1,TRBD2,14,CASSLAGLTDTQYF,TGCGCCAGCAGCCTAGCGGGTCTCACAGATACGCAGTATTTT
TRBJ2-7,few,TRBV16,-,14,CASSSTARSVEQYF,TGTGCCAGCAGCTCAACAGCGAGGTCGGTCGAGCAGTACTTC
TRBJ2-7,-,TRBV9,-,13,CASSVRGLDEQYF,TGTGCCAGCAGCGTACGAGGGCTCGACGAGCAGTACTTC
TRBJ2-7,-,TRBV28,-,16,CASTTFVSSYNYEQYF,TGTGCCAGCACAACCTTCGTGAGCAGCTATAACTACGAGCAGTACTTC
TRBJ2-1,-,TRBV7-8,-,16,CASSHVPGLSNNEQFF,TGTGCCAGCAGCCATGTCCCGGGACTTTCTAACAATGAGCAGTTCTTC
TRBJ1-2,once,TRBV7-9,-,16,CASSLPPGRNLSGYTF,TGTGCCAGCAGCCTACCGCCGGGACGGAATCTTTCTGGCTACACCTTC
TRBJ1-6,-,TRBV5-6,TRBD1,14,CASSSTRQGVPLHF,TGTGCCAGCAGCTCGACAAGACAGGGGGTACCCCTCCACTTT
TRBJ1-1,-,TRBV28,TRBD1,14,CASRTGGMNTEAFF,TGTGCCAGCCGGACAGGGGGGATGAACACTGAAGCTTTCTTT
TRBJ2-6,many,TRBV7-3,-,13,CASRPSGANVLTF,TGTGCCAGCAGACCTTCTGGGGCCAACGTCCTGACTTTC
TRBJ1-1,-,TRBV12-2,-,14,CASRRSQGSTEAFF,TGTGCAAGTCGCCGATCCCAGGGATCCACTGAAGCTTTCTTT
TRBJ2-7,-,TRBV23-1,TRBD1,18,CASSQKYCLSDRAHEQYF,TGCGCCAGCAGTCAAAAGTATTGTTTATCGGACAGGGCTCACGAGCAGTACTTC
TRBJ2-5,-,TRBV21-1,-,17,CASSKATGLREQETQYF,TGTGCCAGCAGCAAAGCTACCGGGTTGAGGGAACAAGAGACCCAGTACTTC
TRBJ2-1,-,TRBV30,TRBD2,16,CAWRSGLAGGYNEQFF,TGTGCCTGGAGATCCGGACTAGCGGGGGGGTACAATGAGCAGTTCTTC
TRBJ2-2,-,TRBV5-1,-,15,CASSLEDGRAGELFF,TGCGCCAGCAGCTTGGAAGACGGCAGGGCCGGGGAGCTGTTTTTT
TRBJ2-3,once,TRBV6-4,TRBD2,15,CASSVLAGGADTQYF,TGTGCCAGCAGTGTTCTAGCGGGGGGTGCCGATACGCAGTATTTT
TRBJ1-6,-,TRBV6-5,-,12,CASHDFGSPLHF,TGTGCCAGCCATGATTTCGGGTCACCCCTCCACTTT
TRBJ2-1,-,TRBV3-1/TRBV3-2,TRBD2,17,CASSQDGGGAAQNEQFF,TGTGCCAGCAGCCAAGATGGCGGGGGGGCCGCCCAGAATGAGCAGTTCTTC
TRBJ2-1,-,TRBV24-1,TRBD1,17,CATSDPQRDRGDGEQFF,TGTGCCACCAGTGATCCCCAACGGGACAGGGGAGATGGTGAGCAGTTCTTC
TRBJ2-1,-,TRBV5-1,TRBD1,14,CASSLMAGGNEQFF,TGCGCCAGCAGCTTGATGGCAGGGGGAAATGAGCAGTTCTTC
TRBJ1-2,-,TRBV7-9,TRBD1,12,CASTEGANGYTF,TGTGCCAGCACTGAGGGGGCCAATGGCTACACCTTC
TRBJ1-1,-,TRBV7-9,-,14,CASSFGAMNTEAFF,TGTGCCAGCAGCTTTGGTGCCATGAACACTGAAGCTTTCTTT
TRBJ2-7,-,TRBV19,TRBD2,15,CASSMRLAGVDEQYF,TGTGCCAGTAGTATGAGACTAGCGGGAGTTGACGAGCAGTACTTC
TRBJ2-1,-,TRBV6-2/TRBV6-3,TRBD1,16,CASSPNRGLTGDEQFF,TGTGCCAGCAGTCCCAACAGGGGGCTCACTGGCGATGAGCAGTTCTTC
TRBJ2-5,-,TRBV7-7,-,15,CASSLAPGSQETQYF,TGTGCTAGCAGCTTAGCCCCTGGGTCCCAAGAGACCCAGTACTTC
TRBJ1-2,-,TRBV5-1,-,15,CASSLRSSTAGGYTF,TGCGCCAGCAGCTTGAGGTCCTCTACGGCGGGCGGCTACACCTTC
TRBJ2-1,-,TRBV7-9,-,15,CASSTPLGSYNEQFF,TGTGCCAGCAGTACGCCCCTAGGGTCATACAATGAGCAGTTCTTC
TRBJ1-1,-,TRBV6-6,-,15,CASRKGQLMNTEAFF,TGTGCCAGCAGAAAAGGACAGCTTATGAACACTGAAGCTTTCTTT
TRBJ1-1,-,TRBV2,-,13,CASRGPANTEAFF,TGTGCCAGCAGGGGCCCGGCGAACACTGAAGCTTTCTTT
TRBJ2-7,-,TRBV5-4,-,11,CASSLGYEQYF,TGTGCCAGCAGCTTAGGCTACGAGCAGTACTTC
TRBJ2-1,few,TRBV7-2,TRBD1,14,CASSFGTGFKEQFF,TGTGCCAGCAGCTTCGGGACAGGTTTTAAAGAGCAGTTCTTC
TRBJ1-5,-,TRBV29-1,-,14,CSVEGGRINQPQHF,TGCAGCGTTGAAGGGGGACGGATTAATCAGCCCCAGCATTTT
TRBJ2-7,-,TRBV5-1,TRBD1,13,CASSQDRAHEQYF,TGCGCCAGCAGCCAGGACAGGGCCCACGAGCAGTACTTC
TRBJ1-2,-,TRBV18,-,13,CASSPPRGYGYTF,TGTGCCAGCTCACCACCCAGAGGGTATGGCTACACCTTC
TRBJ2-3,-,TRBV7-2,TRBD2,16,CASSLLAGVGADTQYF,TGTGCCAGCAGCTTATTAGCGGGAGTGGGTGCAGATACGCAGTATTTT
TRBJ1-3,few,TRBV9,-,15,CASSVEWGGGNTIYF,TGTGCCAGCAGCGTAGAGTGGGGCGGTGGAAACACCATATATTTT
TRBJ1-2,-,TRBV3-1/TRBV3-2,-,13,CASSLVANYGYTF,TGTGCCAGCAGTCTGGTAGCTAACTATGGCTACACCTTC
TRBJ1-2,-,TRBV9,-,13,CASSVVDNYGYTF,TGTGCCAGCAGCGTTGTGGACAACTATGGCTACACCTTC
TRBJ1-5,-,TRBV28,-,14,CASSQIGGQQPQHF,TGTGCCAGCAGCCAGATAGGGGGTCAGCAGCCCCAGCATTTT
TRBJ1-1,-,TRBV7-6,-,16,CASSLDPGSRNTEAFF,TGTGCCAGCAGCTTAGATCCAGGGTCGAGGAACACTGAAGCTTTCTTT
TRBJ2-7,-,TRBV4-3,-,13,CASSQVVGYEQYF,TGCGCCAGCAGCCAAGTTGTTGGCTACGAGCAGTACTTC
TRBJ1-6,-,TRBV10-1,-,14,CASLVDIDNSPLHF,TGCGCCAGCCTGGTGGATATCGATAATTCACCCCTCCACTTT